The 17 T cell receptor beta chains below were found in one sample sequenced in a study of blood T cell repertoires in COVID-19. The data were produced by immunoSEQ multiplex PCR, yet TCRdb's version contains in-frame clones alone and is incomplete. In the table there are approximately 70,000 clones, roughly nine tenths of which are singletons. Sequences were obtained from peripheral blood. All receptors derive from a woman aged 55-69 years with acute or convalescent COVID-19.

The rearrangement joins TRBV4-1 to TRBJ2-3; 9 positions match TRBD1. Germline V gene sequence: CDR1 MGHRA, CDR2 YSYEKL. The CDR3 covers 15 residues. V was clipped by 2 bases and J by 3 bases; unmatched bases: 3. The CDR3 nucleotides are TGCGCCAGCAGCCAACCGACAGGGGGGACAGATACGCAGTATTTT. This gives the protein CASSQPTGGTDTQYF.

DNA of the CDR3: TGCAGCGTTGGGGGGACAGGTGGAGGCGAGCAGTACTTC. This sequence encodes CSVGGTGGGEQYF. V usage is TRBV29-1 and J usage is TRBJ2-7; 8 bases match TRBD1. There are 13 residues in the CDR3. Germline CDR1 is SQVTM and CDR2 is ANQGSEA. V was clipped by 4 bases and J by 6 bases; unmatched bases: 8.

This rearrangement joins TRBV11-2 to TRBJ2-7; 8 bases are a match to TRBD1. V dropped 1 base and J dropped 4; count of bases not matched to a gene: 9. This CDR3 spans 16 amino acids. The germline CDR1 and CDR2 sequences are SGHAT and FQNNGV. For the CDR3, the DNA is TGTGCCAGCAGCTTAGCGTCCGGGACAGGAGTGTACGAGCAGTACTTC. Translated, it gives CASSLASGTGVYEQYF.

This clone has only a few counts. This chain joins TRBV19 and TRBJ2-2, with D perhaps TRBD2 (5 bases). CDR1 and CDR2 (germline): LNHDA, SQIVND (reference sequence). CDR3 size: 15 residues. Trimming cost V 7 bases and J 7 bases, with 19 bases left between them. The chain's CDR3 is CASTTQTGVGGELFF. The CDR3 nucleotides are TGTGCCAGTACCACCCAGACCGGGGTGGGCGGGGAGCTGTTTTTT.

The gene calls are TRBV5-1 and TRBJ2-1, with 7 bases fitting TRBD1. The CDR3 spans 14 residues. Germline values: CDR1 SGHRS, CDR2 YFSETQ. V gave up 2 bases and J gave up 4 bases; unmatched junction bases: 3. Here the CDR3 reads CASSLGGPYNEQFF. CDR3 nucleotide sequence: TGCGCCAGCAGCTTAGGGGGCCCTTACAATGAGCAGTTCTTC.

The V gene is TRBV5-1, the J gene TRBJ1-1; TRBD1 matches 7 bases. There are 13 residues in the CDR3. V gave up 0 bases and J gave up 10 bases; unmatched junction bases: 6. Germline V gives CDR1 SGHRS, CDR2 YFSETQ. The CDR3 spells CASSLGQGTAAFF. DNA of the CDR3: TGCGCCAGCAGCTTGGGACAGGGAACGGCAGCTTTCTTT. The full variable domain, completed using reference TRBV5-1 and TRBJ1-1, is KAGVTQTPRYLIKTRGQQVTLSCSPISGHRSVSWYQQTPGQGLQFLFEYFSETQRNKGNFPGRFSGRQFSNSRSEMNVSTLELGDSALYLCASSLGQGTAAFFGQGTRLTVV.

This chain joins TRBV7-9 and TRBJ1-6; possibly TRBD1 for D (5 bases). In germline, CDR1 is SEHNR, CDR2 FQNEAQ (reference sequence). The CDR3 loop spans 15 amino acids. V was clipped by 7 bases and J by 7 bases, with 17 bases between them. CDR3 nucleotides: TGTGCCAGCAAAACTACGGCGGGGGGAAATTCACCCCTCCACTTT. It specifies CASKTTAGGNSPLHF. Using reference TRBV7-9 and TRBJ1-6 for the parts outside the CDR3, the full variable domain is DTGVSQNPRHKITKRGQNVTFRCDPISEHNRLYWYRQTLGQGPEFLTYFQNEAQLEKSRLLSDRFSAERPKGSFSTLEIQRTEQGDSAMYLCASKTTAGGNSPLHFGNGTRLTVT.

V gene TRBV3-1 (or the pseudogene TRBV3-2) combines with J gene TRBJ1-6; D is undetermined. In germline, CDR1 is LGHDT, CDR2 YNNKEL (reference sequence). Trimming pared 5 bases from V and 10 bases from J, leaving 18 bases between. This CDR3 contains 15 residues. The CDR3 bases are TGTGCCAGCAGCAGCACCGGTTCAGGTGGGTCACCCCTCCACTTT. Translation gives CASSSTGSGGSPLHF.

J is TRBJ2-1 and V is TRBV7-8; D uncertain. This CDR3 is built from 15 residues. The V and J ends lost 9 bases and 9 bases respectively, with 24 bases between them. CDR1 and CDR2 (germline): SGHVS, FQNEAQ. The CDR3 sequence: CASANPTVRVTEQFF. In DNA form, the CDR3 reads TGTGCCAGTGCCAACCCGACTGTCCGGGTGACTGAGCAGTTCTTC. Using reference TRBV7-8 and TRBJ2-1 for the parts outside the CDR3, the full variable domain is GAGVSQSPRYKVAKRGQDVALRCDPISGHVSLFWYQQALGQGPEFLTYFQNEAQLDKSGLPSDRFFAERPEGSVSTLKIQRTQQEDSAVYLCASANPTVRVTEQFFGPGTRLTVL.

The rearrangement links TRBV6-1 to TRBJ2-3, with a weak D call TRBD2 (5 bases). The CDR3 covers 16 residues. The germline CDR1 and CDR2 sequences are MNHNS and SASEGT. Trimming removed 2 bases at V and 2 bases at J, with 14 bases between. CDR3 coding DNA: TGTGCCAGCAGTGAATACGTGGGAGCCTCCACAGATACGCAGTATTTT. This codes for CASSEYVGASTDTQYF.

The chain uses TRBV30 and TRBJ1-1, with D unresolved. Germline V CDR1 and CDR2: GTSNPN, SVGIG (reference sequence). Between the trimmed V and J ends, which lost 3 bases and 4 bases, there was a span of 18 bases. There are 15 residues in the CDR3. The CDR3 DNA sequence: TGTGCCTGGAGGGGCGGGGTAACCATCGGCACTGAAGCTTTCTTT. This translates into CAWRGGVTIGTEAFF.

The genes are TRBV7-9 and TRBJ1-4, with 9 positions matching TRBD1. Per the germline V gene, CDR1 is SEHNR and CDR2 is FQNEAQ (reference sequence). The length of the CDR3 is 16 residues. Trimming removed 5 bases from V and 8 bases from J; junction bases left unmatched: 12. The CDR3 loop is CASSQSRGQGPEKLFF. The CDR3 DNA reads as TGTGCCAGCAGCCAGAGCAGGGGACAGGGACCAGAAAAACTGTTTTTT.

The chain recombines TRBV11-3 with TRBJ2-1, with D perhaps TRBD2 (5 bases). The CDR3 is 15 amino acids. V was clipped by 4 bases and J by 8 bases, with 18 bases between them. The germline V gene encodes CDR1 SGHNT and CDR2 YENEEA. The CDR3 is CASSSRRTSGDEQFF. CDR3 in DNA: TGTGCCAGCAGCTCTAGACGTACTAGTGGTGATGAGCAGTTCTTC.

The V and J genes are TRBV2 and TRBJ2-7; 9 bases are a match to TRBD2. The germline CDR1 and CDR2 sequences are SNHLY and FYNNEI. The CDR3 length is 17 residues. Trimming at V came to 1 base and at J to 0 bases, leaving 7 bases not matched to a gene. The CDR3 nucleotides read TGTGCCAGCAGTGAAGTCGCCGGACTAGCGAACTCCTACGAGCAGTACTTC. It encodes CASSEVAGLANSYEQYF. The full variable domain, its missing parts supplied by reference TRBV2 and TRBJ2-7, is EPEVTQTPSHQVTQMGQEVILRCVPISNHLYFYWYRQILGQKVEFLVSFYNNEISEKSEIFDDQFSVERPDGSNFTLKIRSTKLEDSAMYFCASSEVAGLANSYEQYFGPGTRLTVT.

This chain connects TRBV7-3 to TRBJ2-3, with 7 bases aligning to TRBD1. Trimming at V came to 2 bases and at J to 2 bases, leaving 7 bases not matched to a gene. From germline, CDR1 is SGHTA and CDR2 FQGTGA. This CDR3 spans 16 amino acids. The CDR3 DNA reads TGTGCCAGCAGCTTATCGTCGACAGGGCCCACAGATACGCAGTATTTT. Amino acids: CASSLSSTGPTDTQYF.

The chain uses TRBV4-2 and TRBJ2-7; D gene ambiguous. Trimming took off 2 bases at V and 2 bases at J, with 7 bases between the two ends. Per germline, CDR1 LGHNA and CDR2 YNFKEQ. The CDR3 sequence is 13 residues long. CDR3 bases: TGTGCCAGCAGCCAACCCCCCACCTACGAGCAGTACTTC. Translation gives CASSQPPTYEQYF.

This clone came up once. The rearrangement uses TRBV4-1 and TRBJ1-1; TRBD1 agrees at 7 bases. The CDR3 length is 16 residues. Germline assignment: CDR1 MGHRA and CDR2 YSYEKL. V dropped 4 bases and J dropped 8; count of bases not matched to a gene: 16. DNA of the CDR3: TGCGCCAGCAGCCGAGGGACAGCCGGAGCCCGAAACGAAGCTTTCTTT. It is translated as CASSRGTAGARNEAFF.